This TCR beta chain was documented in a study of blood T cell repertoires in COVID-19. Profiled with immunoSEQ multiplex PCR; TCRdb holds only in-frame clones, not every one. The sample lists around 130,000 clones, almost 85% seen once, with 10% to 15% in the top ten. V was pared by 0 bases and J by 0 bases, with 6 bases between. There are 15 residues in the CDR3. Germline V gene data show CDR1 as LGHNA and CDR2 as YNFKEQ. The TCR sequence derives from a human donor in a cohort sampled during active COVID-19. The V call is TRBV4-2, the J call TRBJ1-3; D call uncertain. Sequenced sample: peripheral blood. CDR3 region: CASSQDRVSGNTIYF. The CDR3 DNA reads TGTGCCAGCAGCCAAGATCGAGTCTCTGGAAACACCATATATTTT.